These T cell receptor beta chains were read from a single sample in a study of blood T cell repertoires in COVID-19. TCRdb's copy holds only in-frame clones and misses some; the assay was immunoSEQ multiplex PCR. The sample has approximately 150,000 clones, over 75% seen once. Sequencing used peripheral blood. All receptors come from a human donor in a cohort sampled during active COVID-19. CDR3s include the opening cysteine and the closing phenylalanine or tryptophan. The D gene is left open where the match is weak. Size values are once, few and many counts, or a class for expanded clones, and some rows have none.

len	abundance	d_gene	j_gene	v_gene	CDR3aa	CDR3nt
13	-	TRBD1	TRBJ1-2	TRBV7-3	CASSFRQGGGYTF	TGTGCCAGCAGCTTTAGACAGGGCGGTGGCTACACCTTC
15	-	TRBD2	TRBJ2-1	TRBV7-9	CASSLVGLAGHEQFF	TGTGCCAGCAGCTTAGTGGGACTAGCGGGGCATGAGCAGTTCTTC
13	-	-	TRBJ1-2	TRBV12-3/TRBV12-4	CASSLGTQRGYTF	TGTGCCAGCAGTTTAGGTACTCAACGGGGCTACACCTTC
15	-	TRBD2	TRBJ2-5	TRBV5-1	CASSPGGTGEKTQYF	TGCGCCAGCAGCCCGGGGGGGACCGGGGAGAAGACCCAGTACTTC
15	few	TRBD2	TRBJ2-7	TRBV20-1	CSASTLAGVIYEQYF	TGCAGTGCTAGTACTCTAGCGGGAGTCATATACGAGCAGTACTTC
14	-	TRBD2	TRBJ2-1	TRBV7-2	CASSLTSGLNEQFF	TGTGCCAGCAGCTTGACTAGCGGGTTAAATGAGCAGTTCTTC
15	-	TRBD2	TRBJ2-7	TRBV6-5	CASSYGLAGAYEQYF	TGTGCCAGCAGTTACGGACTAGCGGGAGCCTACGAGCAGTACTTC
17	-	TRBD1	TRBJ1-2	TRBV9	CASSVGGTGGRSYGYTF	TGTGCCAGCAGCGTAGGCGGGACAGGGGGCAGGTCCTATGGCTACACCTTC
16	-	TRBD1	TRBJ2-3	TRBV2	CASRDPGQGAPDTQYF	TGTGCCAGCAGAGACCCGGGACAGGGGGCCCCAGATACGCAGTATTTT
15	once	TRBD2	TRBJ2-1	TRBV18	CASSLNSGRANEQFF	TGTGCCAGCTCACTGAACAGCGGGAGGGCCAATGAGCAGTTCTTC
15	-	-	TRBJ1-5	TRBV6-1	CASSEQDRSNQPQHF	TGTGCCAGCAGTGAACAGGACAGATCCAATCAGCCCCAGCATTTT
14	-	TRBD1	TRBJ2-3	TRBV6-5	CASSNPSGGRTQYF	TGTGCCAGCAGTAATCCCTCAGGGGGTAGAACGCAGTATTTT
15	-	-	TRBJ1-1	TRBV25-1	CASSESWAMNTEAFF	TGTGCCAGCAGTGAATCCTGGGCCATGAACACTGAAGCTTTCTTT
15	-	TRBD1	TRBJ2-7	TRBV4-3	CASSQDGTGFYEQYF	TGCGCCAGCAGCCAAGATGGGACAGGGTTTTACGAGCAGTACTTC
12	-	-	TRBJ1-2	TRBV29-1	CSVDQGNYGYTF	TGCAGCGTTGATCAGGGTAACTATGGCTACACCTTC
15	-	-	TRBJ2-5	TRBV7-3	CASSLSTAYQETQYF	TGTGCCAGCAGCCTATCGACAGCGTACCAAGAGACCCAGTACTTC
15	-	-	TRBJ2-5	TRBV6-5	CASSYSNGFGETQYF	TGTGCCAGCAGTTACTCGAACGGGTTCGGAGAGACCCAGTACTTC
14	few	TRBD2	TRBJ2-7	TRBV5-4	CASSLSSGPYEQYF	TGTGCCAGCAGCCTTTCTAGCGGCCCCTACGAGCAGTACTTC
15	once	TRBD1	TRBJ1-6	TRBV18	CASSPNRGGDSPLHF	TGTGCCAGCTCACCAAACAGGGGCGGAGATTCACCCCTCCACTTT
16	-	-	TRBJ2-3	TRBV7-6	CATSPEVQQRTDTQYF	TGTGCCACTTCCCCGGAGGTCCAGCAGAGGACAGATACGCAGTATTTT
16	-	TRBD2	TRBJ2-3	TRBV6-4	CASSDSGGGPTDTQYF	TGTGCCAGCAGTGACTCGGGGGGAGGGCCGACAGATACGCAGTATTTT
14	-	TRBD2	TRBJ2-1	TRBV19	CASTPLAGGGEQFF	TGTGCCAGTACCCCGCTAGCGGGAGGAGGTGAGCAGTTCTTC
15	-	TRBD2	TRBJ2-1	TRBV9	CASSPSAGGYNEQFF	TGTGCCAGCAGTCCCTCAGCGGGAGGATACAATGAGCAGTTCTTC
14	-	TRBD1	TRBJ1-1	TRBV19	CASSATGVRTEAFF	TGTGCCAGTAGTGCCACAGGGGTGAGAACTGAAGCTTTCTTT
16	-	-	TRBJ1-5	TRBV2	CASSRDFAGSNQPQHF	TGTGCCAGCAGTAGGGACTTTGCGGGAAGCAATCAGCCCCAGCATTTT
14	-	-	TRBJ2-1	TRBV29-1	CSVEIVRSYNEQFF	TGCAGCGTTGAAATAGTGCGGTCCTACAATGAGCAGTTCTTC
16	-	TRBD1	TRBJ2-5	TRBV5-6	CASSLVGQGSEETQYF	TGTGCCAGCAGCTTAGTTGGACAGGGGTCGGAAGAGACCCAGTACTTC
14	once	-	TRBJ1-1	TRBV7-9	CASSFIVAGTEAFF	TGTGCCAGCAGCTTTATTGTTGCGGGTACTGAAGCTTTCTTT
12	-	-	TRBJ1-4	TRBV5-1	CASSFLGGKLFF	TGCGCCAGCAGCTTCCTGGGGGGAAAACTGTTTTTT
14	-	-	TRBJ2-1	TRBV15	CATSRDSGLNEQFF	TGTGCCACCAGCAGAGACTCCGGTTTAAATGAGCAGTTCTTC
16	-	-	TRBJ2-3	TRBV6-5	CASSWGTGLPTDTQYF	TGTGCCAGCAGTTGGGGTACAGGTCTACCCACAGATACGCAGTATTTT
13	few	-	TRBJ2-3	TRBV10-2	CASRVQGADTQYF	TGCGCCAGCAGGGTTCAGGGCGCAGATACGCAGTATTTT
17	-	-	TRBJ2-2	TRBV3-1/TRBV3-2	CASSQGEWEWGAGELFF	TGTGCCAGCAGCCAAGGAGAATGGGAATGGGGAGCCGGGGAGCTGTTTTTT
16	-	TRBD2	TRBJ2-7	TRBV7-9	CASSFKVNSGRDEQYF	TGTGCCAGCAGCTTTAAGGTTAATAGCGGGAGGGACGAGCAGTACTTC
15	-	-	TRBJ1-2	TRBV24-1	CATSSREGGYYGYTF	TGTGCCACCAGTTCCAGGGAAGGGGGATATTATGGCTACACCTTC
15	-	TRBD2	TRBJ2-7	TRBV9	CASSGLAGISYEQYF	TGTGCCAGCAGCGGACTAGCGGGGATCTCCTACGAGCAGTACTTC
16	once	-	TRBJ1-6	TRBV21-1	CASSINAGYYNSPLHF	TGTGCCAGCAGCATCAATGCAGGGTACTATAATTCACCCCTCCACTTT